A selection of T cell receptor beta chains follows, all from one sample in a study of blood T cell repertoires in COVID-19. The method was immunoSEQ multiplex PCR; TCRdb's version includes in-frame clones alone and lacks a portion of them. Of 150,000 to 200,000 clones in the sample, around 80% are singletons; the top ten hold roughly a sixth. Sequencing was carried out using PBMCs or T cells enriched from blood (not recorded which). The origin of the receptors is a woman aged 45 to 65 with acute COVID-19. The CDR3 runs from the conserved cysteine through the conserved F or W. Fields, in order: clone size, D gene, J gene, V gene, CDR3 DNA, CDR3 protein. D genes are given only for firm matches. Where a row states a size, it is once, few, many or the class of an expanded clone; other rows omit it.

>-|-|TRBJ1-1|TRBV3-1/TRBV3-2
TGTGCCAGCAGCCAAGGACTCCGGAACGCTGAAGCTTTCTTT
CASSQGLRNAEAFF
>-|TRBD2|TRBJ2-3|TRBV19
TGTGCCAGTAGTACCTGGAGCGGGGGGGCCACAGATACGCAGTATTTT
CASSTWSGGATDTQYF
>few|TRBD1|TRBJ2-2|TRBV7-9
TGTGCCAGCAGCTACAGGGGGAACACCGGGGAGCTGTTTTTT
CASSYRGNTGELFF
>-|-|TRBJ1-5|TRBV28
TGTGCCAGCAGTTTTGGTGGGGTCGGGAGGGAAGGTCAGCCCCAGCATTTT
CASSFGGVGREGQPQHF
>few|-|TRBJ1-5|TRBV18
TGTGCCAGCTCACTGGTAGGGAAGGAGGATCAGCCCCAGCATTTT
CASSLVGKEDQPQHF
>-|TRBD1|TRBJ2-5|TRBV3-1/TRBV3-2
TGTGCCAGCCAGAGGAGGACAGGGCAAGAGACCCAGTACTTC
CASQRRTGQETQYF
>once|-|TRBJ1-6|TRBV6-5
TGTGCCAGCAGACACTCGGGGACGGGAGATTCACCCCTCCACTTT
CASRHSGTGDSPLHF
>-|-|TRBJ1-1|TRBV6-5
TGTGCCAGCAGTTACTCGAGGGATTTGGGTGAAGCTTTCTTT
CASSYSRDLGEAFF
>-|-|TRBJ1-2|TRBV27
TGTGCCAGCACAACATTGGGGGGGGACTATGGCTACACCTTC
CASTTLGGDYGYTF
>-|TRBD1|TRBJ2-5|TRBV5-4
TGTGCCAGCAGGAGACCGGGACAGGATAGCGGGACCCAGTACTTC
CASRRPGQDSGTQYF
>-|TRBD1|TRBJ2-1|TRBV28
TGTGCCAGCAGTTTAGGGACAGGGGACAATGAGCAGTTCTTC
CASSLGTGDNEQFF
>-|-|TRBJ1-1|TRBV28
TGTGCCAGCAGGATGGCGGATGAAGCTTTCTTT
CASRMADEAFF
>-|-|TRBJ1-1|TRBV10-3
TGTGCCATCAGGGCAGGGGCCCAGAACACTGAAGCTTTCTTT
CAIRAGAQNTEAFF
>-|-|TRBJ1-5|TRBV18
TGTGCCAGCTCACCACGTACGGGTGTGAGCAATCAGCCCCAGCATTTT
CASSPRTGVSNQPQHF
>once|TRBD1|TRBJ1-2|TRBV4-3
TGCGCCAGCAGCCAAGGGACAGGGAACTATGGCTACACCTTC
CASSQGTGNYGYTF
>-|TRBD1|TRBJ2-2|TRBV11-1
TGTGCCAGCAGCTATACCGGGACAGAGAACACCGGGGAGCTGTTTTTT
CASSYTGTENTGELFF
>-|-|TRBJ1-2|TRBV7-2
TGTGCCAGCAGTCTTGGGGGGGGAAACTATGGCTACACCTTC
CASSLGGGNYGYTF
>-|TRBD1|TRBJ1-1|TRBV5-1
TGCGCCAGCACCAGGGGGACTGAAGCTTTCTTT
CASTRGTEAFF
>-|TRBD1|TRBJ2-1|TRBV30
TGTGCCTGGAGACGGGACAGGGGGTCAAGCTCCTACAATGAGCAGTTCTTC
CAWRRDRGSSSYNEQFF
>few|TRBD1|TRBJ1-1|TRBV4-1
TGCGCCAGCAGCCAAGGTACAGGGGTAACTGAAGCTTTCTTT
CASSQGTGVTEAFF
>-|-|TRBJ2-5|TRBV5-8
TGTGCCAGCAGCTTTCGAGAGACCCAGTACTTC
CASSFRETQYF
>-|-|TRBJ1-1|TRBV3-1/TRBV3-2
TGTGCCAGCAGCTTGACAGGGAACACTGAAGCTTTCTTT
CASSLTGNTEAFF
>-|TRBD1|TRBJ2-5|TRBV10-3
TGTGCCATCAGTGAGGAGACAGGGCAAGAGACCCAGTACTTC
CAISEETGQETQYF
>-|-|TRBJ2-5|TRBV7-2
TGTGCCAGCAGCTTAAAACCCTCAGGGGACCAGTACTTC
CASSLKPSGDQYF
>-|TRBD2|TRBJ2-3|TRBV10-1
TGCGCCAGCAGTGAGACAGCGGCGGGGGGGTTCACAGATACGCAGTATTTT
CASSETAAGGFTDTQYF
>many|TRBD1|TRBJ1-4|TRBV5-1
TGCGCCAGCAGCCGAGACGGACAGGTTAATAATGAAAAACTGTTTTTT
CASSRDGQVNNEKLFF
>-|TRBD1|TRBJ1-6|TRBV9
TGTGCCAGCAGCACGGGACAGGGAGTAGGCTCACCCCTCCACTTT
CASSTGQGVGSPLHF
>-|TRBD1|TRBJ1-2|TRBV4-3
TGCGCCAGCACCGCCGCGGGGACAGGGGGCGGTATCGGCTACACCTTC
CASTAAGTGGGIGYTF